Listed below are T cell receptor beta chains from one sample, sequenced in a study of cytotoxic CD8 clonotypes in ibrutinib-treated CLL. Only in-frame clones appear in the TCRdb table, and some are missing; sequencing was by immunoSEQ multiplex PCR. The data show tens of thousands of clones, 55% to 70% seen once. The sequencing here drew on PBMCs, taken after 24 months of ibrutinib treatment. These receptors were taken from a human donor with chronic lymphocytic leukemia. CDR3s include the opening cysteine and the closing phenylalanine or tryptophan. The order of the fields is clone size, J gene, V gene, D gene, CDR3 protein, CDR3 DNA. The D gene is left open where the match is weak. Some rows mark clone size as missing; the rest say once, few, many or name a class of expanded clone.

NA TRBJ1-5 TRBV19 TRBD1 CASSTRQGRGSNQPQHF TGTGCCAGTAGTACGCGACAGGGTAGAGGGAGCAATCAGCCCCAGCATTTT
NA TRBJ2-1 TRBV10-3 NA CAISETPGVTEQFF TGTGCCATCAGTGAGACCCCAGGGGTTACTGAGCAGTTCTTC
few TRBJ1-2 TRBV29-1 TRBD1 CSVDPGQGILRGYTF TGCAGCGTTGACCCGGGACAGGGGATACTACGTGGCTACACCTTC
NA TRBJ2-1 TRBV5-1 TRBD2 CASSSAAPIAGGPNEQFF TGCGCCAGCAGCTCGGCGGCCCCCATAGCGGGAGGGCCCAATGAGCAGTTCTTC
few TRBJ1-1 TRBV6-5 NA CASSYSRNTEAFF TGTGCCAGCAGTTACTCCAGGAACACTGAAGCTTTCTTT
NA TRBJ1-4 TRBV5-6 NA CASGWGLENEKLFF TGTGCCAGCGGATGGGGCCTAGAAAATGAAAAACTGTTTTTT
NA TRBJ2-3 TRBV27 NA CASTETGAHTDTQYF TGTGCCAGCACGGAGACCGGGGCCCACACAGATACGCAGTATTTT
few TRBJ2-2 TRBV18 TRBD1 CASSPLPHPGTGVSTGELFF TGTGCCAGCTCACCACTTCCCCACCCCGGGACAGGGGTCAGCACCGGGGAGCTGTTTTTT
many TRBJ1-6 TRBV9 NA CASTPAGRGNSPLHF TGTGCCAGCACCCCAGCCGGCCGCGGGAATTCACCCCTCCACTTT
few TRBJ1-1 TRBV28 NA CASKRGAGTNTEAFF TGTGCCAGCAAACGCGGAGCAGGGACGAACACTGAAGCTTTCTTT
few TRBJ2-4 TRBV27 NA CARLDGAKNIQYF TGTGCCAGACTGGACGGGGCCAAAAACATTCAGTACTTC
few TRBJ2-1 TRBV4-3 NA CASSQGAQVPLGFF TGCGCCAGCAGCCAAGGGGCACAGGTGCCATTGGGGTTCTTC
NA TRBJ2-7 TRBV7-7 TRBD2 CASSCRGRREFGYEQYF TGTGCCAGCAGCTGCCGCGGGAGGAGGGAATTTGGCTACGAGCAGTACTTC
few TRBJ2-2 TRBV6-6 TRBD1 CASNHWDRWNTGELFF TGTGCCAGCAATCACTGGGACAGGTGGAACACCGGGGAGCTGTTTTTT
NA TRBJ2-7 TRBV4-2 TRBD2 CASSQGGLADGAYEQYF TGTGCCAGCAGCCAAGGAGGACTAGCGGATGGGGCCTACGAGCAGTACTTC
NA TRBJ2-1 TRBV6-4 TRBD1 CASSATGPYNEQFF TGTGCCAGTAGTGCGACAGGGCCGTACAATGAGCAGTTCTTC
few TRBJ1-4 TRBV14 NA CASSQEKGRFNEKLFF TGTGCCAGCAGCCAAGAAAAAGGACGGTTTAATGAAAAACTGTTTTTT
once TRBJ2-7 TRBV6-5 TRBD2 CASVRAGSYEQYF TGTGCCAGCGTCAGAGCGGGATCGTACGAGCAGTACTTC
once TRBJ2-2 TRBV6-6 NA CASKSRGLDTGELFF TGTGCCAGCAAGTCGCGGGGATTGGACACCGGGGAGCTGTTTTTT
medium-sized TRBJ2-2 TRBV19 NA CASSIWGSPNTGELFF TGTGCCAGTAGTATTTGGGGAAGCCCGAACACCGGGGAGCTGTTTTTT
few TRBJ2-7 TRBV5-1 NA CASSGDAHSYEQYF TGCGCCAGCAGCGGGGACGCCCACTCCTACGAGCAGTACTTC
NA TRBJ2-7 TRBV28 NA CASRRGNAYYEQYF TGTGCCAGCAGGAGGGGTAATGCCTACTACGAGCAGTACTTC
NA TRBJ1-2 TRBV5-1 NA CASSLSGTRENGYTF TGCGCCAGCAGCCTAAGCGGGACGCGAGAAAATGGCTACACCTTC
NA TRBJ2-3 TRBV9 NA CASSASQGADTQYF TGTGCCAGCAGCGCGAGTCAGGGTGCAGATACGCAGTATTTT
NA TRBJ2-3 TRBV28 NA CASSLSSRVDTQYF TGTGCCAGCAGTTTATCTAGCCGGGTAGATACGCAGTATTTT
NA TRBJ2-7 TRBV6-1 NA CASSEAGHGGSSYEQYF TGTGCCAGCAGTGAAGCGGGCCATGGAGGGAGCTCCTACGAGCAGTACTTC
NA TRBJ1-1 TRBV7-9 NA CASSLEPDEAFF TGTGCCAGCAGCTTAGAGCCCGATGAAGCTTTCTTT
many TRBJ2-7 TRBV4-1 NA CASSQREVATGYEQYF TGCGCCAGCAGCCAAAGGGAAGTGGCAACGGGGTACGAGCAGTACTTC